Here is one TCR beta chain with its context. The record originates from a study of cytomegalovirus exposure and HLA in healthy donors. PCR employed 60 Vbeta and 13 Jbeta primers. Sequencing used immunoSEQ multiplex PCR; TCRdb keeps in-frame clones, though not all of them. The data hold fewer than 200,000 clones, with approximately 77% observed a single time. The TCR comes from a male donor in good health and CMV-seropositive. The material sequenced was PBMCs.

CDR3 sequence (DNA): TGCGCCAGCAGCTTGGTACGGGGGGCTTACAATGAGCAGTTCTTC. Protein: CASSLVRGAYNEQFF. The rearrangement joins TRBV5-1 to TRBJ2-1; possibly TRBD2 for D (7 bases). Germline CDR1 reads SGHRS; CDR2 reads YFSETQ. The CDR3 is 15 amino acids. Trimming removed 0 bases from V and 4 bases from J, with 11 bases in between.